The 16 T cell receptor beta chains below all came from one sample that was sequenced in a study of CD8+ T cells in alopecia areata. cDNA prepared by RNA extraction and subsequent reverse transcription served as the template for sequencing. Some clones are missing from TCRdb's copy, which holds only in-frame ones; the method was immunoSEQ multiplex PCR. This table has approximately 180,000 clones, roughly 60% appearing once. Treatment described: oral pan-JAK inhibitor, 5-10 mg twice daily. Sequencing used CD4+ T cells sorted from blood, obtained at week 24, from a patient treated with tofacitinib. The receptor set was obtained from a human donor with alopecia areata.

The chain has TRBV10-3 and TRBJ2-5; D gene uncertain. V dropped 11 bases and J dropped 5 bases, with 21 bases sitting between them. This CDR3 has 14 amino acids. CDR1 and CDR2 from the germline V gene are ENHRY and SYGVKD. CDR3 in amino acids: CASSDPIRVETQYF. The CDR3 DNA is TGTGCCTCCTCGGATCCCATTAGGGTGGAGACCCAGTACTTC.

This clone was recorded a few times. Distinct nucleotide sequences in the sample also encode this CDR3. CDR3 loop: CASRTATNEKLFF. The CDR3, as DNA: TGCGCCAGCAGAACGGCAACTAATGAAAAACTGTTTTTT. The V call is TRBV5-1, the J call TRBJ1-4; D gene unclear. Germline assignment: CDR1 SGHRS and CDR2 YFSETQ. The CDR3 contains 13 residues. Trimming cost V 5 bases and J 0 bases, with 5 bases left between them.

The chain recombines TRBV30 with TRBJ1-5; 8 nucleotides agree with TRBD1. This CDR3 is built from 15 residues. Germline V lookup: CDR1 GTSNPN, CDR2 SVGIG (reference sequence). J gave up 3 bases and V 4 bases, and 8 bases lay outside the gene matches. The CDR3 coding sequence is TGTGCCTGGACCAAAGGACAGGGAATCAATCAGCCCCAGCATTTT. Its protein is CAWTKGQGINQPQHF.

This chain connects TRBV30 to TRBJ1-1, with no clear D. CDR1 and CDR2 from the germline V gene are GTSNPN and SVGIG (reference sequence). The CDR3 sequence is 13 residues long. V lost 2 bases and J 0 bases, leaving 7 bases between the germline ends. The CDR3 loop is CAWSPQMNTEAFF. In nucleotides, the CDR3 is TGTGCCTGGAGTCCTCAGATGAACACTGAAGCTTTCTTT.

The V and J genes are TRBV29-1 and TRBJ1-4; no reliable D call. The CDR3 consists of 14 residues. V was pared by 6 bases and J by 0 bases, with 11 bases between. Per the germline V gene, CDR1 is SQVTM and CDR2 is ANQGSEA. In DNA form, the CDR3 reads TGCAGCGTCGAGGAGGTTCCAACTAATGAAAAACTGTTTTTT. Translating gives CSVEEVPTNEKLFF.

This clone was counted once. This chain links TRBV29-1 with TRBJ2-1, with D possibly being TRBD1 (6 bases). The germline V and J ends were trimmed by 3 bases and 5 bases, with 11 bases remaining between them. CDR3 size: 13 residues. Germline assignment: CDR1 SQVTM and CDR2 ANQGSEA. CDR3 nucleotides: TGCAGCGTTGATATAGGGACACACAATGAGCAGTTCTTC. It yields the protein CSVDIGTHNEQFF.

This clone was seen a handful of times. This chain joins TRBV2 and TRBJ1-1; D not resolved. Looked up from germline, CDR1 is SNHLY and CDR2 is FYNNEI. The germline V and J ends were trimmed by 10 bases and 5 bases, with 14 bases remaining between them. The CDR3 totals 12 residues. CDR3 DNA sequence: TGTGCCACAAGGGTTAGGGCGACTGAAGCTTTCTTT. This gives the protein CATRVRATEAFF.

This clone was recorded a few times. Other nucleotide sequences in the sample specify the same CDR3. The chain uses TRBV29-1 and TRBJ1-1; D ambiguous. Per germline, CDR1 SQVTM and CDR2 ANQGSEA. This CDR3 comprises 12 residues. Trimming pared 5 bases from V and 0 bases from J, leaving 7 bases between. The CDR3 DNA follows: TGCAGCGTTCGGGGTATGAACACTGAAGCTTTCTTT. It is translated as CSVRGMNTEAFF.

This clone turned up a few times. This chain connects TRBV5-1 to TRBJ2-4; D gene unclear. The CDR3 sequence is 15 residues long. Trimming removed 4 bases at V and 7 bases at J, with 18 bases between. Germline assignment: CDR1 SGHRS and CDR2 YFSETQ. The CDR3 region is CASSLMNTVGNIQYF. The CDR3 DNA reads as TGCGCCAGCAGCCTAATGAATACTGTTGGGAACATTCAGTACTTC. Looking up the rest from reference TRBV5-1 and TRBJ2-4 gives the full variable domain: KAGVTQTPRYLIKTRGQQVTLSCSPISGHRSVSWYQQTPGQGLQFLFEYFSETQRNKGNFPGRFSGRQFSNSRSEMNVSTLELGDSALYLCASSLMNTVGNIQYFGAGTRLSVL.

The chain has TRBV27 and TRBJ1-1; 9 bases align to TRBD1. The J segment lost 5 bases and the V segment lost 8 bases, leaving 6 bases of the junction unmatched. There are 13 residues in the CDR3. Per the germline V gene, CDR1 is MNHEY and CDR2 is SMNVEV (reference sequence). The CDR3 DNA is TGTGCCAGCGGGACAGGGAGGTTAACTGAAGCTTTCTTT. Its translation is CASGTGRLTEAFF.

DNA for the CDR3: TGTGCCAGCCCTCACACCGGGGAGCTGTTTTTT. Translating it yields CASPHTGELFF. The rearrangement uses TRBV6-5 and TRBJ2-2, with unresolved D. Trimming took 8 bases from V and 3 from J, leaving 4 bases between them. This CDR3 has 11 amino acids. CDR1 and CDR2 (germline): MNHEY, SVGAGI.

This clone was counted a few times. This chain joins TRBV7-2 and TRBJ2-1, with D unclear. The CDR3 extends over 15 amino acids. Germline V CDR1 and CDR2: SGHTA, FQGNSA. V lost 3 bases and J 5 bases, leaving 14 bases between the germline ends. The CDR3 is CASSFSPTNNNEQFF. The CDR3 bases are TGTGCCAGCAGCTTTAGCCCCACTAACAACAATGAGCAGTTCTTC.

This clone was found a few times. The rearrangement links TRBV30 to TRBJ1-5; D is uncertain. The CDR3 spans 15 residues. Trimming pared 0 bases from V and 1 base from J, leaving 10 bases between. Germline loops: CDR1 GTSNPN, CDR2 SVGIG (reference sequence). CDR3 DNA: TGTGCCTGGAGTGTACTAGGGCAAAGCAATCAGCCCCAGCATTTT. Translated, it gives CAWSVLGQSNQPQHF.

This clone was picked up a small number of times. The identical CDR3 is also encoded by other nucleotide sequences in the sample. The V and J genes are TRBV10-3 and TRBJ1-2; D remains unclear. Germline V lookup: CDR1 ENHRY, CDR2 SYGVKD. This CDR3 is 13 amino acids long. V gave up 2 bases and J gave up 0 bases, with 4 bases separating them. In nucleotides, the CDR3 is TGTGCCATCAGTGAGGGGGCTAACTATGGCTACACCTTC. Its translation is CAISEGANYGYTF.

The CDR3 sequence: CASRGGPLTDTQYF. CDR3 coding DNA: TGTGCCAGCAGGGGGGGGCCCCTCACAGATACGCAGTATTTT. The chain uses TRBV2 and TRBJ2-3, with D possibly being TRBD2 (7 bases). Germline loops: CDR1 SNHLY, CDR2 FYNNEI. The CDR3 runs to 14 residues. Trimming shortened V by 6 bases and J by 2 bases, and 12 bases separated the two germline ends.

The rearrangement uses TRBV6-5 and TRBJ2-7; a weak D match, TRBD1 (5 bases). The germline V and J ends were trimmed by 5 bases and 3 bases, with 11 bases remaining between them. Germline V CDR1 and CDR2: MNHEY, SVGAGI. There are 13 residues in the CDR3. CDR3 sequence reads: CASSPDSRYEQYF. DNA of the CDR3: TGTGCCAGCAGTCCCGACAGTCGCTACGAGCAGTACTTC.